Shown below are 8 T cell receptor beta chains from a single sample sequenced in a study of Graves' ophthalmopathy and Graves' hyperthyroidism. TCR beta CDR3 regions were amplified from RNA transcripts. The first round was an RT-PCR with HTBI primers, and the second round was a multiplex PCR. TCRdb analysed the multiplex PCR reads with MiXCR anew, one entry per CDR3 protein. In the table there are roughly 400,000 distinct CDR3 sequences, approximately 15% of which are singletons. Specimen: peripheral blood. Receptors originate from a woman under 30 with stable Graves' hyperthyroidism.

This clonotype was observed at least ten times. This chain joins TRBV13 and TRBJ2-7; D is uncertain. Looked up from germline, CDR1 is PRHDT and CDR2 is FYEKMQ (reference sequence). Trimming cost V 4 bases and J 0 bases, with 7 bases left between them. The CDR3 is made up of 13 amino acids. The CDR3 here is CASSSQSSYEQYF. In nucleotides, the CDR3 is TGTGCCAGCAGCTCTCAGAGCTCCTACGAGCAGTACTTC. The full variable domain, rest sourced from reference TRBV13 and TRBJ2-7, is AAGVIQSPRHLIKEKRETATLKCYPIPRHDTVYWYQQGPGQDPQFLISFYEKMQSDKGSIPDRFSAQQFSDYHSELNMSSLELGDSALYFCASSSQSSYEQYFGPGTRLTVT.

The table lists this clonotype with many counts. The V and J genes are TRBV12-3 or TRBV12-4 and TRBJ2-5; 11 bases fit TRBD1. This CDR3 is built from 15 residues. V trimming: 9 bases; J trimming: 2 bases; junction bases outside the gene matches: 8. The CDR3 sequence: CASRWGQGEQETQYF. The DNA of the CDR3 is TGTGCCAGTAGGTGGGGACAGGGGGAACAAGAGACCCAGTACTTC.

The table lists this clonotype with many counts. The V call is TRBV4-1, the J call TRBJ1-2; weak D call: TRBD1 (5 bases). CDR3 length: 13 residues. Deletions cut 4 bases from V and 3 bases from J, with 9 bases between. CDR1 and CDR2 (germline): MGHRA, YSYEKL. CDR3 protein: CASSRRVDYGYTF. DNA of the CDR3: TGCGCCAGCAGCCGCAGGGTCGACTATGGCTACACCTTC.

In this sample, this clonotype turned up many times. J is TRBJ1-1 and V is TRBV7-3; D is undetermined. V was pared by 5 bases and J by 4 bases, with 11 bases between. Germline V gene sequence: CDR1 SGHTA, CDR2 FQGTGA. This CDR3 is 13 amino acids long. The CDR3 spells CASSPDPTTEAFF. Here the CDR3 DNA reads TGTGCCAGCAGCCCCGACCCTACCACTGAAGCTTTCTTT.

This clonotype appeared many times. J is TRBJ1-2 and V is TRBV19; 9 nucleotides line up with TRBD1. This CDR3 is 13 amino acids long. Germline V CDR1 and CDR2: LNHDA, SQIVND (reference sequence). V dropped 6 bases and J dropped 6; count of bases not matched to a gene: 5. The CDR3 spells CASRLTGGNGYTF. DNA for the CDR3: TGTGCCAGTAGACTTACAGGGGGCAATGGCTACACCTTC.

This clonotype showed up just once. This rearrangement joins TRBV6-1 to TRBJ2-7; the D gene is possibly TRBD1 (6 bases). The CDR3 has 13 amino acids. Trimming left V 5 bases short and J 8 bases short, with 16 bases between. CDR1 and CDR2 (germline): MNHNS, SASEGT. This CDR3 reads CASSPNRDRQQYF. The CDR3 region has the DNA TGTGCCAGCAGTCCCAACAGGGACCGGCAGCAGTACTTC.

This clonotype was seen ten or more times. The rearrangement links TRBV18 to TRBJ1-2; possibly TRBD1 for D (6 bases). CDR3 length equals 14 residues. Germline assignment: CDR1 KGHSH and CDR2 LQKENI. Trimming left V 4 bases short and J 5 bases short, with 14 bases between. The CDR3 DNA follows: TGTGCCAGCTCACAACAGAGGGACATTTATGGCTACACCTTC. Amino acid sequence: CASSQQRDIYGYTF.

In this sample, this clonotype turned up many times. The rearrangement joins TRBV6-2 or TRBV6-3 to TRBJ1-5; TRBD1 matches 8 bases. This CDR3 has 18 residues. With V trimmed by 0 bases and J by 2 bases, 9 bases remained unmatched. CDR1 is MNHEY, CDR2 SVGEGT, per germline. The CDR3 spells CASSYSQGQGGGNQPQHF. The CDR3 DNA follows: TGTGCCAGCAGTTACTCCCAAGGACAGGGAGGGGGCAATCAGCCCCAGCATTTT.